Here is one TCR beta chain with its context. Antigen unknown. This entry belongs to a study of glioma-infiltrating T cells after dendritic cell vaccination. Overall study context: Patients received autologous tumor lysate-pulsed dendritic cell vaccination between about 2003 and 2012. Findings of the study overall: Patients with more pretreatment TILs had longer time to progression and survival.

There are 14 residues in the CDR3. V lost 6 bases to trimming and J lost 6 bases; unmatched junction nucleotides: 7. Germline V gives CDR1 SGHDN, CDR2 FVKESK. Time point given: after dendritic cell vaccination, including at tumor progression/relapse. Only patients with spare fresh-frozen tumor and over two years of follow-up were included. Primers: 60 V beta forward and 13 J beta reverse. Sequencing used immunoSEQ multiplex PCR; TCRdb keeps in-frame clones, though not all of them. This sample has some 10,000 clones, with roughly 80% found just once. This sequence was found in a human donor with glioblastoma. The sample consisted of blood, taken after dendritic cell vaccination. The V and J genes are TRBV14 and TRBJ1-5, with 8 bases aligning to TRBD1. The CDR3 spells CASRATGVGQPQHF. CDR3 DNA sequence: TGTGCCAGCAGGGCGACAGGGGTCGGTCAGCCCCAGCATTTT.